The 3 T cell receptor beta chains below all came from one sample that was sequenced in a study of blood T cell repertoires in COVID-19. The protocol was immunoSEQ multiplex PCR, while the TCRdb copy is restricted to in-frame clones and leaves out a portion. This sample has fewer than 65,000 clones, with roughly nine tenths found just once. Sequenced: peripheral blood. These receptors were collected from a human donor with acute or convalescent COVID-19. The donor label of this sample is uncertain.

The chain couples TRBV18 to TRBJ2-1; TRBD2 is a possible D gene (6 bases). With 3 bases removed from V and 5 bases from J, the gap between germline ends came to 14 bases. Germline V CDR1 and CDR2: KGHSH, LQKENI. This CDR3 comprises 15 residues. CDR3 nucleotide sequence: TGTGCCAGCTCACCCACCGCTAGCGCGAACAATGAGCAGTTCTTC. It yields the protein CASSPTASANNEQFF.

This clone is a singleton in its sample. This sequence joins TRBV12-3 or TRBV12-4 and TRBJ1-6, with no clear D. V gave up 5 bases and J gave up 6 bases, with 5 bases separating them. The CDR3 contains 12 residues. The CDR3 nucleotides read TGTGCCAGCAGTCGAGGTAATTCACCCCTCCACTTT. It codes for CASSRGNSPLHF.

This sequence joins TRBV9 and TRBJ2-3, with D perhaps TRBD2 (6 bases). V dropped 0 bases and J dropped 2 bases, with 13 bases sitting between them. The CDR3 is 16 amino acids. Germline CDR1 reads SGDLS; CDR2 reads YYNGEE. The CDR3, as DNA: TGTGCCAGCAGCGTAGGGTCTAGCGAGACCACAGATACGCAGTATTTT. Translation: CASSVGSSETTDTQYF.